Listed here are 28 T cell receptor beta chains from one sample, sequenced in a study of control samples from healthy donors and cancer patients. Sequencing used immunoSEQ multiplex PCR; TCRdb keeps in-frame clones, though not all of them. The profile shows about 50,000 clones, roughly 86% of them singletons. The sequenced sample was PBMCs. The source of these receptors is a man aged 45-60 years with head and neck cancer.

The chain combines TRBV9 with TRBJ1-3, with D hard to call. CDR3 length: 11 amino acids. The germline gives CDR1 SGDLS, CDR2 YYNGEE. The V and J ends lost 4 bases and 4 bases respectively, with 3 bases between them. CDR3 protein: CASSKGNTIYF. CDR3 nucleotide sequence: TGTGCCAGCAGCAAAGGAAACACCATATATTTT.

The chain is built from TRBV5-1 and TRBJ2-7; D unclear. Trimming shortened V by 5 bases and J by 6 bases, and 24 bases separated the two germline ends. Germline CDR1 is SGHRS and CDR2 is YFSETQ. This CDR3 contains 16 residues. This chain's CDR3 is CASSPGRSQRNSEQYF. CDR3 nucleotide sequence: TGCGCCAGCAGTCCTGGACGCAGCCAAAGAAACTCCGAGCAGTACTTC.

The chain links TRBV4-1 to TRBJ1-1; D not resolved. The CDR3 contains 14 residues. Germline V CDR1 and CDR2: MGHRA, YSYEKL. V lost 0 bases and J 1 base, leaving 6 bases between the germline ends. CDR3 nucleotides: TGCGCCAGCAGCCAAGATGGGAGGAACACTGAAGCTTTCTTT. Amino acid sequence: CASSQDGRNTEAFF.

The V and J genes are TRBV3-1 (or the pseudogene TRBV3-2) and TRBJ2-2, with D unresolved. Trimming removed 6 bases from V and 2 bases from J, with 13 bases in between. The CDR3 runs to 15 residues. Germline V gene lookup returns CDR1 LGHDT and CDR2 YNNKEL (reference sequence). CDR3 sequence (DNA): TGTGCCAGCAGTCTTTCTCAGGTTAACACCGGGGAGCTGTTTTTT. The encoded protein is CASSLSQVNTGELFF.

This clone appeared once. The chain couples TRBV18 to TRBJ2-7; a possible D gene is TRBD1 (5 bases). This CDR3 is built from 15 residues. The germline CDR1 and CDR2 sequences are KGHSH and LQKENI. Trimming left V 2 bases short and J 0 bases short, with 11 bases between. The chain's CDR3 is CASSPAAGPSYEQYF. The CDR3 DNA is TGTGCCAGCTCACCAGCGGCAGGGCCCTCCTACGAGCAGTACTTC.

With respect to this clone: The sample holds other DNA sequences that translate to the same CDR3. CDR3 residues: CASSLGLAASQETQYF. In DNA, the CDR3 is TGCGCCAGCAGCTTGGGGCTAGCGGCCAGCCAAGAGACCCAGTACTTC. The rearrangement joins TRBV5-1 to TRBJ2-5; 7 bases match TRBD2. Trimming at V came to 0 bases and at J to 1 base, leaving 6 bases not matched to a gene. The CDR3 has 16 residues. Germline assignment: CDR1 SGHRS and CDR2 YFSETQ.

This chain uses TRBV6-6 with TRBJ2-6, with 7 bases matching TRBD2. V was pared by 7 bases and J by 4 bases, with 7 bases of the junction left unmatched. Germline assignment: CDR1 MNHNY and CDR2 SVGAGI (reference sequence). The CDR3 has 15 residues. CDR3 amino acids: CASTPGEGGANVLTF. CDR3 bases: TGTGCCAGCACCCCGGGGGAGGGAGGGGCCAACGTCCTGACTTTC.

This chain connects TRBV18 to TRBJ2-7; D perhaps matches TRBD2 (6 bases). This CDR3 comprises 15 residues. The V end was cut by 3 bases, the J end by 2 bases, with 14 bases between. Looked up from germline, CDR1 is KGHSH and CDR2 is LQKENI. The CDR3 region is CASSPFGGTAYEQYF. CDR3 coding DNA: TGTGCCAGCTCACCCTTCGGCGGGACCGCCTACGAGCAGTACTTC.

This clone showed up just a few times. The rearrangement joins TRBV6-5 to TRBJ1-1, with a tentative D call TRBD1 (5 bases). There are 14 residues in the CDR3. CDR1 MNHEY and CDR2 SVGAGI come from the germline V gene. Trimming pared 8 bases from V and 3 bases from J, leaving 16 bases between. The CDR3 region has the DNA TGTGCCAGCTTCCGGCCCGGGGGGTACACTGAAGCTTTCTTT. Translation gives CASFRPGGYTEAFF.

V is TRBV28 and J is TRBJ1-6; the D gene is possibly TRBD1 (5 bases). Germline CDR1 reads MDHEN; CDR2 reads SYDVKM. The V and J ends lost 7 bases and 10 bases respectively, with 14 bases between them. This CDR3 has 13 residues. CDR3 nucleotide sequence: TGTGCCAGCATGAGACAGCAAGGCTCACCCCTCCACTTT. Translating gives CASMRQQGSPLHF.

The genes are TRBV7-8 and TRBJ1-5; 11 nucleotides align to TRBD1. V shed 5 bases, J shed 7 bases, and the junction held 10 bases outside the gene matches. The CDR3 spans 16 residues. Germline values: CDR1 SGHVS, CDR2 FQNEAQ. The CDR3 region has the DNA TGTGCCAGCAGCCCGGGGGGACAGGGGGTTTGGCAGCCCCAGCATTTT. As protein: CASSPGGQGVWQPQHF.

This clone was counted a few times. The chain combines TRBV29-1 with TRBJ2-2, with D unclear. V lost 5 bases, J lost 9 bases, and 19 bases lay in between. This CDR3 has 14 residues. The V gene's germline CDR1 is SQVTM and CDR2 ANQGSEA. The CDR3 spells CSVSFSDKLRELFF. CDR3 nucleotides: TGCAGCGTTTCTTTCTCAGACAAGTTGCGGGAGCTGTTTTTT.

This chain links TRBV7-2 with TRBJ1-2; D unclear. CDR1 SGHTA and CDR2 FQGNSA come from the germline V gene. The germline V and J ends were trimmed by 3 bases and 4 bases, with 9 bases remaining between them. The CDR3 loop spans 13 amino acids. The CDR3 is CASSFRTPYGYTF. The CDR3 DNA follows: TGTGCCAGCAGCTTTAGGACTCCCTATGGCTACACCTTC. The complete variable domain, with remaining parts taken from reference TRBV7-2 and TRBJ1-2, reads GAGVSQSPSNKVTEKGKDVELRCDPISGHTALYWYRQSLGQGLEFLIYFQGNSAPDKSGLPSDRFSAERTGGSVSTLTIQRTQQEDSAVYLCASSFRTPYGYTFGSGTRLTVV.

This chain joins TRBV28 and TRBJ2-1; TRBD1 agrees at 9 bases. CDR1 is MDHEN and CDR2 is SYDVKM in the germline V gene. The CDR3 spans 19 residues. V was clipped by 4 bases and J by 3 bases; unmatched bases: 16. Here the CDR3 DNA reads TGTGCCAGCAGTTCCAGGGGACAGGGAGGAATAGCGGTCTACAATGAGCAGTTCTTC. Translation gives CASSSRGQGGIAVYNEQFF.

This clone is a singleton in its sample. The chain uses TRBV5-4 and TRBJ2-1; D remains ambiguous. The CDR3 contains 12 residues. Germline assignment: CDR1 SGHNT and CDR2 YYREEE (reference sequence). The V end was cut by 1 base, the J end by 6 bases, with 5 bases between. In nucleotides, the CDR3 is TGTGCCAGCAGCTTGTGGGGCAATGAGCAGTTCTTC. This translates into CASSLWGNEQFF.

This clone was counted between two and nine times. The rearrangement joins TRBV6-8 to TRBJ1-2; tentatively, D is TRBD1 (5 bases). CDR1 MNHGY and CDR2 SAAAGT come from the germline V gene. This CDR3 region has 18 residues. Trimming cost V 0 bases and J 2 bases, with 19 bases left between them. The CDR3 DNA is TGTGCCAGCAGTTACTCCCATGTAGGTCGGGGGAAAAACTATGGCTACACCTTC. Translation: CASSYSHVGRGKNYGYTF.

V is TRBV10-2 and J is TRBJ2-7, with 9 nucleotides matching TRBD1. CDR3 length: 13 residues. The V gene end was trimmed by 6 bases and the J gene end by 6 bases; junction bases not matched to a gene: 6. Germline V gives CDR1 WSHSY, CDR2 SAAADI. CDR3 sequence (DNA): TGCGCCAGCAGGGAATTGACAGGGGGCGAGCAGTACTTC. It specifies CASRELTGGEQYF.

This rearrangement joins TRBV6-5 to TRBJ1-1, with TRBD1 as a possible D gene (6 bases). CDR1 is MNHEY, CDR2 SVGAGI, per germline. V was cut by 0 bases and J by 8 bases, with 10 bases left in between. This CDR3 has 13 residues. The CDR3 loop is CASSYSMGTEAFF. DNA for the CDR3: TGTGCCAGCAGTTACTCGATGGGGACAGAAGCTTTCTTT.

J is TRBJ1-1 and V is TRBV4-3; no reliable D call. From germline, CDR1 is LGHNA and CDR2 YSLEER. CDR3 size: 17 residues. V lost 0 bases and J lost 0, with 14 bases in between. The CDR3 DNA reads TGCGCCAGCAGCCAAGATATCGGCAGAACCCTGAACACTGAAGCTTTCTTT. Translating it yields CASSQDIGRTLNTEAFF.

The CDR3 is CASSLYGRGATNEKLFF. The CDR3 nucleotides are TGTGCCAGCAGTTTATATGGCAGGGGAGCAACTAATGAAAAACTGTTTTTT. The chain is built from TRBV28 and TRBJ1-4, with D perhaps TRBD1 (6 bases). This CDR3 contains 17 residues. Trimming took 1 base from V and 0 from J, leaving 12 bases between them. CDR1 and CDR2 (germline): MDHEN, SYDVKM.

A single count supports this clone. The V call is TRBV2, the J call TRBJ2-5; 11 bases match TRBD2. V was clipped by 1 base and J by 4 bases; unmatched bases: 2. CDR1 and CDR2 (germline): SNHLY, FYNNEI. There are 15 residues in the CDR3. CDR3 protein: CASSEGLAGTETQYF. As DNA, the CDR3 is TGTGCCAGCAGTGAAGGACTAGCGGGAACAGAGACCCAGTACTTC.

V gene TRBV28 combines with J gene TRBJ1-4; 9 nucleotides agree with TRBD1. The germline gives CDR1 MDHEN, CDR2 SYDVKM. Trimming cost V 4 bases and J 7 bases; bases outside gene matches: 4. CDR3 size: 14 residues. This CDR3 is CASSSGQGSEKLFF. The CDR3 coding sequence is TGTGCCAGCAGTTCTGGACAGGGGAGTGAAAAACTGTTTTTT.

The chain couples TRBV19 to TRBJ2-2; D uncertain. The CDR3 covers 13 residues. In germline, CDR1 is LNHDA, CDR2 SQIVND (reference sequence). V was clipped by 6 bases and J by 4 bases, with 9 bases between them. The DNA for the CDR3 is TGTGCCAGTAGCAGTTGGGTCACCGGGGAGCTGTTTTTT. Its translation is CASSSWVTGELFF.

This chain links TRBV2 with TRBJ2-6; D is unclear. V lost 5 bases and J 2 bases, leaving 7 bases between the germline ends. The CDR3 consists of 14 residues. Looked up from germline, CDR1 is SNHLY and CDR2 is FYNNEI. The CDR3 here is CASSLYAGANVLTF. CDR3 DNA: TGTGCCAGCAGTTTATATGCTGGGGCCAACGTCCTGACTTTC.

The rearrangement links TRBV6-4 to TRBJ2-3; D ambiguous. CDR3 length: 17 amino acids. CDR1 is MRHNA, CDR2 SNTAGT, per germline. Trimming removed 0 bases at V and 2 bases at J, with 15 bases between. The CDR3 loop is CASSDSNFGEDTDTQYF. CDR3 coding DNA: TGTGCCAGCAGTGACTCGAATTTTGGCGAAGACACAGATACGCAGTATTTT.

The chain is built from TRBV6-2 or TRBV6-3 and TRBJ2-7; 8 bases are shared with TRBD2. V was pared by 5 bases and J by 6 bases, with 9 bases of the junction left unmatched. The CDR3 is 14 amino acids. Germline V gene lookup returns CDR1 MNHEY and CDR2 SVGEGT. CDR3 DNA sequence: TGTGCCAGCAGTGGACTAGCTGTGTCCGCCGAGCAGTACTTC. Translated, it gives CASSGLAVSAEQYF.

The chain combines TRBV28 with TRBJ1-4; TRBD1 aligns across 8 bases. The CDR3 length is 15 residues. Germline V gene lookup returns CDR1 MDHEN and CDR2 SYDVKM. Trimming cost V 4 bases and J 4 bases; bases outside gene matches: 5. As DNA, the CDR3 is TGTGCCAGCAGTTACGGACAGGGCCTTAATGAAAAACTGTTTTTT. This translates into CASSYGQGLNEKLFF.

The chain carries TRBV2 and TRBJ2-7; tentative D call: TRBD1 (5 bases). The V gene's germline CDR1 is SNHLY and CDR2 FYNNEI. The ends were cut back, 7 bases at V and 2 bases at J, with 9 bases in the middle. The CDR3 spans 12 residues. CDR3 sequence reads: CASKEQAYEQYF. The CDR3 DNA reads TGTGCCAGCAAGGAACAGGCCTACGAGCAGTACTTC.